The clone carrying this TCR beta chain was observed a single time. Its specificity is unknown. This entry is derived from a study of OX40 agonist ivuxolimab in advanced cancers. About the study: An agonistic human IgG2 monoclonal antibody against OX40 (CD134) was given. Patients receiving dose escalation had hepatocellular carcinoma, melanoma, renal cell or head and neck cancer. Study outcomes and limitations: Fewer expanded clones were found on average in CD4+ than in CD8+ T cells.

Profiling relied on immunoSEQ multiplex PCR, and the TCRdb table lists in-frame clones only, not all of them. The data show about 50,000 clones, around nine tenths seen once. Trimming cost V 0 bases and J 6 bases, with 4 bases left between them. Germline-derived CDR1 and CDR2 are SGHKS and YYEKEE (reference sequence). The CDR3 runs to 12 residues. Sample: CD4+ or CD8+ T cells sorted from blood, taken in a trial of the OX40 agonist ivuxolimab. The receptor was isolated from an adult with an advanced solid tumor such as melanoma, head and neck, liver or kidney cancer. The chain employs TRBV5-5 and TRBJ2-1, with no clear D. DNA for the CDR3: TGTGCCAGCAGCTTGGTTCTCAATGAGCAGTTCTTC. It is translated as CASSLVLNEQFF. Using reference TRBV5-5 and TRBJ2-1 for the parts outside the CDR3, the full variable domain is DAGVTQSPTHLIKTRGQQVTLRCSPISGHKSVSWYQQVLGQGPQFIFQYYEKEERGRGNFPDRFSARQFPNYSSELNVNALLLGDSALYLCASSLVLNEQFFGPGTRLTVL.